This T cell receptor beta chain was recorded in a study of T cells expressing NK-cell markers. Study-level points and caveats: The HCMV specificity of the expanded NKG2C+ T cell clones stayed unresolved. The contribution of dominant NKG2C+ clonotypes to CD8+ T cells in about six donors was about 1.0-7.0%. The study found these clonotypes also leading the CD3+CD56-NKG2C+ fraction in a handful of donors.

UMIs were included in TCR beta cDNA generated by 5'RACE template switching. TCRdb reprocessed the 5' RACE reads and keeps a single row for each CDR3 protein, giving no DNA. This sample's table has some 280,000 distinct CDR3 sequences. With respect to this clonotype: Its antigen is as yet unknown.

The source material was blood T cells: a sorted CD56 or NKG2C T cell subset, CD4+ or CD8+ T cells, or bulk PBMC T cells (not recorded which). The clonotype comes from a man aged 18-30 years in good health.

Here the CDR3 reads CSARVGPAGTQYF. This chain uses TRBV20-1 with TRBJ2-3; TCRdb reports TRBD2, a call that lacks DNA to check it against. The CDR3 spans 13 residues. Germline CDR1 is DFQATT and CDR2 is SNEGSKA (reference sequence).